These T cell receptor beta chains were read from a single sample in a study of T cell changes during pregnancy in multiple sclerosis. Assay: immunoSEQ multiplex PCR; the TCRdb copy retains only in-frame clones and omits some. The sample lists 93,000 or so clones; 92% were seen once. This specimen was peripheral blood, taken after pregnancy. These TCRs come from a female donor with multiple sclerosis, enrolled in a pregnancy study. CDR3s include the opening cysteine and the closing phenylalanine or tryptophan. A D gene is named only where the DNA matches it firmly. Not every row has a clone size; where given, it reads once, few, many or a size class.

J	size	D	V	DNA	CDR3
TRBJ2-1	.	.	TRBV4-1	TGCGCCAGCAGCCCAGGGGAGGGGGGCGGCAATGAGCAGTTCTTC	CASSPGEGGGNEQFF
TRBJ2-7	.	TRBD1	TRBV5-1	TGCGCCAGCAGCTTCGAGGGGGCCGCCTACGAGCAGTACTTC	CASSFEGAAYEQYF
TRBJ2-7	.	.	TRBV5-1	TGCGCCAGCAGACGAGGCTACGAGCAGTACTTC	CASRRGYEQYF
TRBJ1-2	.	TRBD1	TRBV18	TGTGCCAGCTCACCGAAAGACAGGGGCTATGGCTACACCTTC	CASSPKDRGYGYTF
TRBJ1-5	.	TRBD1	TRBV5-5	TGTGCCAGCAGCTTGGTGCCGGGACAGGGAAGCAATCAGCCCCAGCATTTT	CASSLVPGQGSNQPQHF
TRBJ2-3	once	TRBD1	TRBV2	TGTGCCAGCCCCGGGACAGGGGCCTTCACAGATACGCAGTATTTT	CASPGTGAFTDTQYF
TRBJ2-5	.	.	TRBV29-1	TGCAGCGTGGACTGGAGTCAAGAGACCCAGTACTTC	CSVDWSQETQYF
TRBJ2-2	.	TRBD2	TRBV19	TGTGCCAGTAGTATTAGGGGACTAGCCCTCGGGGGGGAGCTGTTTTTT	CASSIRGLALGGELFF
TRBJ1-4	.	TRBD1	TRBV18	TGTGCCAGCTCACGGACCCAGGGACAGAATAATGAAAAACTGTTTTTT	CASSRTQGQNNEKLFF
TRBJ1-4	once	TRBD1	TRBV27	TGTGCCAGCACCCAAGGAGGGGGCAGGACCGAAAAACTGTTTTTT	CASTQGGGRTEKLFF
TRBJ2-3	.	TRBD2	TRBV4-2	TGTGCCAGCAGCCCGAGAGGGTCGGTAGCGGGGGTAGATACGCAGTATTTT	CASSPRGSVAGVDTQYF
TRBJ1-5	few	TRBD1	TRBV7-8	TGTGCCAGCAGCTTGGCACGGACAGGGACACAGCCCCAGCATTTT	CASSLARTGTQPQHF
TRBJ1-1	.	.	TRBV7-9	TGTGCCAGCAGCTTATATCAGGGTACGAACACTGAAGCTTTCTTT	CASSLYQGTNTEAFF
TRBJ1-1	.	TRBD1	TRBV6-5	TGTGCCAGCAGTTACTCGAAGGGCAGGGGGGACACTGAAGCTTTCTTT	CASSYSKGRGDTEAFF
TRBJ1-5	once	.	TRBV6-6	TGTGCCAGCATCCCGGGGACACCCAATCAGCCCCAGCATTTT	CASIPGTPNQPQHF
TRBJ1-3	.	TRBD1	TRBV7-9	TGTGCCAGCAGCTCAGCCGGACAGGACTCTGGAAACACCATATATTTT	CASSSAGQDSGNTIYF
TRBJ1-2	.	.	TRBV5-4	TGTGCCAGCGTCCAGGGGAAATCTAACTATGGCTACACCTTC	CASVQGKSNYGYTF
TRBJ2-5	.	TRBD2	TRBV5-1	TGCGCCAGCAGCTTGGGGGCCGGGGGGGAGACCCAGTACTTC	CASSLGAGGETQYF
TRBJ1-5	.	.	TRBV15	TGTGCCACCAGCAGAGGCGAGCGGGACAATCAGCCCCAGCATTTT	CATSRGERDNQPQHF
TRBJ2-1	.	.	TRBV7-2	TGTGCCAGCAGCCAAGACAGTCCGCCCTTCAATGAGCAGTTCTTC	CASSQDSPPFNEQFF
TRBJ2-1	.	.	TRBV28	TGTGCCAGCAGTTTCCCTCTGTGGGGGGTGCAGAACAATGAGCAGTTCTTC	CASSFPLWGVQNNEQFF
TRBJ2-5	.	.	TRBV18	TGTGCCAGCTCACCTACCCCGGGTACAGGTCCCTACCCCCAAGAGACCCAGTACTTC	CASSPTPGTGPYPQETQYF
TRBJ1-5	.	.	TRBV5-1	TGCGCCAGCAGTTCCCAGGCGGGTCAGCCCCAGCATTTT	CASSSQAGQPQHF
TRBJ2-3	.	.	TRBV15	TGTGCCACCAGCACAGCTCAGGGGTCCCGCACAGATACGCAGTATTTT	CATSTAQGSRTDTQYF
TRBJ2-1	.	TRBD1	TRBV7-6	TGTGCCACCGGAAGGGACAGAGGCAATGAGCAGTTCTTC	CATGRDRGNEQFF
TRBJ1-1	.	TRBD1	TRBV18	TGTGCCAGCTCACCCAACAGGGGACAGACTGAAGCTTTCTTT	CASSPNRGQTEAFF
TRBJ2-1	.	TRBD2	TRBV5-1	TGCGCCAGCAGCTTGGGCCGGGGGGGCTTTGGTCCTTCCCATGAGCAGTTCTTC	CASSLGRGGFGPSHEQFF
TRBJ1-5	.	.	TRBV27	TGTGCCAGCAGTTTAGGGGGGTTCCGGCAGCCCCAGCATTTT	CASSLGGFRQPQHF
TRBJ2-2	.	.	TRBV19	TGTGCCAGTAAGAGAGACACCGGGGAGCTGTTTTTT	CASKRDTGELFF
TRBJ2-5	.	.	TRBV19	TGTGCCAGTAGTACCCGACAGGTTGGGGAGACCCAGTACTTC	CASSTRQVGETQYF
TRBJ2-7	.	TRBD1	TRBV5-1	TGCGCCAGCAGCTTGTCGGCGCAGGGGGCGGAAGAGCAGTACTTC	CASSLSAQGAEEQYF
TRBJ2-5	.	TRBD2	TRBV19	TGTGCCAGTAGCCCAGGACTAGCGGGGTCGCTGACCCAGTACTTC	CASSPGLAGSLTQYF
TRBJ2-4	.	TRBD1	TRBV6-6	TGTGCCAGCAGTTACTCGGGGACAGGGGTCAACATTCAGTACTTC	CASSYSGTGVNIQYF
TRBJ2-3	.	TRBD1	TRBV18	TGTGCCACCCACCGGGACAGGGGGCTCACAGATACGCAGTATTTT	CATHRDRGLTDTQYF